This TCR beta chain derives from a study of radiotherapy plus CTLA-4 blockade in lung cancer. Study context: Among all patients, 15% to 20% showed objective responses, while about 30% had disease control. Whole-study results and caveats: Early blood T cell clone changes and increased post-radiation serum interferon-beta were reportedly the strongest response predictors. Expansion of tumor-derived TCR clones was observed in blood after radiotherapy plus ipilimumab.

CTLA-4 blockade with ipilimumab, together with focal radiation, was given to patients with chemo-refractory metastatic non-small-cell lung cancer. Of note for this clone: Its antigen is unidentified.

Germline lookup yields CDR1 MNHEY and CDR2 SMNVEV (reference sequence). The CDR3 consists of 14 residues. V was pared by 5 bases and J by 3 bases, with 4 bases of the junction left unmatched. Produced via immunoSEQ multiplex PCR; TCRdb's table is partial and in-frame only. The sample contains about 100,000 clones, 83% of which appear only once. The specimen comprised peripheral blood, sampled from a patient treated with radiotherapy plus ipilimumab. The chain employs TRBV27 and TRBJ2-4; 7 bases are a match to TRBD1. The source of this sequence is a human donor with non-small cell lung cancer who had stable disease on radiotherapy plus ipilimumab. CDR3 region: CASSKTGFKNIQYF. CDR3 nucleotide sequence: TGTGCCAGCAGTAAGACAGGGTTCAAAAACATTCAGTACTTC.